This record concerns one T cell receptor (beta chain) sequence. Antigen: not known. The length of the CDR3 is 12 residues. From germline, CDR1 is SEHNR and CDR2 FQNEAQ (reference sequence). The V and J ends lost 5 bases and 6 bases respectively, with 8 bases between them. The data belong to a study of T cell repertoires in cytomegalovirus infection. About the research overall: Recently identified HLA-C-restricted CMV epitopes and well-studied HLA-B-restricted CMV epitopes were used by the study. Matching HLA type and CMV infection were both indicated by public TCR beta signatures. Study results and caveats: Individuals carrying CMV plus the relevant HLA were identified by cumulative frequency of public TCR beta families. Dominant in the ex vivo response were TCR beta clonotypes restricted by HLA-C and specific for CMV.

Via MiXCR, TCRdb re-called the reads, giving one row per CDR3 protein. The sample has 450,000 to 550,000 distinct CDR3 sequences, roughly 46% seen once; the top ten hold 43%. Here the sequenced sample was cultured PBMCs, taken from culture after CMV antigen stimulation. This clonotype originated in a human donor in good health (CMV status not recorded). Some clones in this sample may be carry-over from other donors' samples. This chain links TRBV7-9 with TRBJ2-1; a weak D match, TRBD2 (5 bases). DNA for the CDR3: TGTGCCAGCAGCACTAGAGTCAATGAGCAGTTCTTC. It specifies CASSTRVNEQFF.